Listed below are T cell receptor beta chains from one sample, sequenced in a study of early T cells in non-severe SARS-CoV-2 infection. TCRdb independently ran MiXCR on the 5' RACE reads; one entry per CDR3 protein. The repertoire holds about 48,000 distinct CDR3 sequences, with less than 15% as singletons. Sequences were obtained from whole blood. These receptors all come from an adult who was a healthcare worker with PCR-confirmed SARS-CoV-2 infection or an uninfected control (not recorded which). Each CDR3 is given with its conserved first and last residue. The D gene is left open where the match is weak. Part of the rows lack a size; the others show once, few, many or a class for expanded clones.

d_call	clone_size	j_call	v_call	cdr3_aa	cdr3_nt
NA	many	TRBJ1-4	TRBV7-9	CASSSRQLNEKLFF	TGTGCCAGCAGCTCCCGACAGCTCAATGAAAAACTGTTTTTT
NA	many	TRBJ2-5	TRBV6-1	CASSLAVPQYF	TGTGCCAGCAGCTTAGCGGTGCCACAGTACTTC
NA	NA	TRBJ2-7	TRBV6-5	CASSRDALWEQYF	TGTGCCAGCAGCCGGGACGCCCTCTGGGAGCAGTACTTC
TRBD1	NA	TRBJ2-2	TRBV24-1	CATSDFGTGVLERTGELFF	TGTGCCACCAGTGATTTTGGGACAGGGGTGCTTGAGAGAACCGGGGAGCTGTTTTTT
NA	NA	TRBJ2-3	TRBV28	CASSPSLDTQYF	TGTGCCAGCAGTCCTAGTTTGGATACGCAGTATTTT
TRBD1	few	TRBJ1-4	TRBV20-1	CSAGTADSPNEKLFF	TGCAGTGCTGGGACAGCAGACTCCCCTAATGAAAAACTGTTTTTT
NA	NA	TRBJ1-2	TRBV5-5	CASSLESVGNYGYTF	TGTGCCAGCAGCTTGGAGTCGGTAGGGAACTATGGCTACACCTTC
TRBD2	many	TRBJ2-7	TRBV7-9	CASSPRGGRHEQYF	TGTGCCAGCAGCCCCCGCGGGGGTAGGCACGAGCAGTACTTC
NA	once	TRBJ2-1	TRBV29-1	CSVEVGTDEQFF	TGCAGCGTTGAAGTTGGAACAGATGAGCAGTTCTTC
NA	NA	TRBJ2-3	TRBV29-1	CSVERSDTQYF	TGCAGCGTTGAACGGTCAGATACGCAGTATTTT
NA	NA	TRBJ2-7	TRBV5-1	CASRRESYEQYF	TGCGCCAGCAGAAGGGAGAGCTACGAGCAGTACTTC
NA	many	TRBJ2-1	TRBV5-5	CASSHGPPGIANEQFF	TGTGCCAGCAGCCACGGACCCCCCGGAATTGCGAATGAGCAGTTCTTC
TRBD2	NA	TRBJ2-7	TRBV5-1	CASSLGLAGGDEQYF	TGCGCCAGCAGCCTCGGACTAGCGGGGGGAGACGAGCAGTACTTC
NA	NA	TRBJ2-3	TRBV3-1	CASSHSPNTQYF	TGTGCCAGCAGCCATTCCCCTAATACGCAGTATTTT
NA	many	TRBJ1-4	TRBV27	CASSFLTTNEKLFF	TGTGCCAGCAGTTTCCTCACAACTAATGAAAAACTGTTTTTT
NA	NA	TRBJ1-5	TRBV5-6	CASSRTLDSNQPQHF	TGTGCCAGCAGCCGGACACTCGATAGCAATCAGCCCCAGCATTTT
NA	few	TRBJ2-3	TRBV3-1	CASSRQGSADTQYF	TGTGCCAGCAGCCGCCAGGGGAGCGCAGATACGCAGTATTTT
NA	many	TRBJ1-2	TRBV2	CASRVGGGYTF	TGTGCCAGCAGAGTGGGAGGTGGCTACACCTTC
NA	many	TRBJ2-7	TRBV4-2	CASSQVQLSGSYEQYF	TGTGCCAGCAGCCAAGTCCAGTTAAGCGGCTCCTACGAGCAGTACTTC
NA	many	TRBJ2-6	TRBV9	CASSAQGSGANVLTF	TGTGCCAGCAGCGCACAGGGATCTGGGGCCAACGTCCTGACTTTC
NA	NA	TRBJ2-7	TRBV3-1	CASSQGPGSYEQYF	TGTGCCAGCAGCCAAGGGCCAGGATCCTACGAGCAGTACTTC
NA	many	TRBJ2-3	TRBV4-1	CASSQVGAGRTDTQYF	TGCGCCAGCAGCCAGGTCGGGGCCGGTCGCACAGATACGCAGTATTTT